The 28 T cell receptor beta chains presented below share a single source sample, sequenced in a study of control samples from healthy donors and cancer patients (TCRdb year 2020). Libraries were prepared through the immunoSEQ multiplex PCR assay. TCRdb's version of the immuneACCESS table is confined to in-frame rearrangements and falls short of the full clone set. An unresolved V gene accounts for under half of the shortfall where checked; the remainder is of unknown origin. Within this sample are approximately 85,000 clones, with 85% to 90% of them counted one time only. Together, the top ten hold roughly 7.2% of the sample. The sequenced sample consisted of blood. Source of these receptors: a woman aged 60 to 75 in good health.

This clone was recorded only once. V usage is TRBV11-2 and J usage is TRBJ2-7; D is undetermined. The V and J ends lost 4 bases and 1 base respectively, with 11 bases between them. The CDR3 spans 14 residues. Germline V lookup: CDR1 SGHAT, CDR2 FQNNGV. CDR3 coding DNA: TGTGCCAGCAGCTCAATCGGGTTATCCTACGAGCAGTACTTC. Protein product: CASSSIGLSYEQYF.

This clone appeared once. J is TRBJ1-2 and V is TRBV11-2; possibly TRBD1 for D (6 bases). Germline values: CDR1 SGHAT, CDR2 FQNNGV. This CDR3 spans 15 amino acids. V was cut by 5 bases and J by 1 base, with 14 bases left in between. The CDR3 nucleotides read TGTGCCAGCAGCCCCCGAGGGGGAAGTAACTATGGCTACACCTTC. Protein sequence: CASSPRGGSNYGYTF.

The V gene is TRBV28, the J gene TRBJ1-5; 7 positions agree with TRBD1. There are 15 residues in the CDR3. J gave up 0 bases and V 6 bases, and 5 bases lay outside the gene matches. The germline V gene encodes CDR1 MDHEN and CDR2 SYDVKM. CDR3 loop: CASRRQGVSNQPQHF. The CDR3 nucleotides read TGTGCCAGCAGAAGACAGGGTGTTAGCAATCAGCCCCAGCATTTT.

The chain's CDR3 is CASSLQGINYGYTF. The CDR3, as DNA: TGTGCCAGCAGCTTACAGGGCATTAACTATGGCTACACCTTC. The chain carries TRBV5-4 and TRBJ1-2, with D possibly being TRBD1 (6 bases). Trimming stripped 2 bases from V and 1 base from J, with 9 bases between. This CDR3 is 14 amino acids long. Germline CDR1 and CDR2: SGHNT and YYREEE (reference sequence). The full variable domain, completed using reference TRBV5-4 and TRBJ1-2, is ETGVTQSPTHLIKTRGQQVTLRCSSQSGHNTVSWYQQALGQGPQFIFQYYREEENGRGNFPPRFSGLQFPNYSSELNVNALELDDSALYLCASSLQGINYGYTFGSGTRLTVV.

This chain uses TRBV28 with TRBJ1-5; maybe TRBD1 (5 bases). The CDR3 consists of 13 residues. CDR1 and CDR2 from the germline V gene are MDHEN and SYDVKM. Trimming shortened V by 4 bases and J by 5 bases, and 9 bases separated the two germline ends. The CDR3 coding sequence is TGTGCCAGCAGTTGGGGGAGGGATCAGCCCCAGCATTTT. Encoded protein: CASSWGRDQPQHF.

The chain uses TRBV18 and TRBJ2-5; no firm D call. Germline CDR1 is KGHSH and CDR2 is LQKENI. This CDR3 has 13 residues. V was cut by 0 bases and J by 3 bases, with 5 bases left in between. The CDR3 DNA reads as TGTGCCAGCTCACCACCGTCGAAAGAGACCCAGTACTTC. This gives the protein CASSPPSKETQYF.

The V call is TRBV9, the J call TRBJ2-7; the D is unclear. Germline V gene sequence: CDR1 SGDLS, CDR2 YYNGEE. CDR3 size: 15 residues. Between the trimmed V and J ends, which lost 1 base and 0 bases, there was a span of 11 bases. CDR3 protein: CASSVSSGRSYEQYF. The CDR3 DNA is TGTGCCAGCAGCGTATCGAGTGGCCGCTCCTACGAGCAGTACTTC.

The chain combines TRBV7-2 with TRBJ2-3, with unresolved D. Germline V gene lookup returns CDR1 SGHTA and CDR2 FQGNSA. This CDR3 region has 12 residues. V dropped 6 bases and J dropped 2 bases, with 6 bases sitting between them. The CDR3 protein is CASRRDTDTQYF. CDR3 sequence (DNA): TGTGCCAGCAGAAGAGACACAGATACGCAGTATTTT.

This rearrangement joins TRBV28 to TRBJ1-6; D not certain. The CDR3 is 15 residues long. The V and J ends lost 2 bases and 3 bases respectively, with 8 bases between them. The V gene's germline CDR1 is MDHEN and CDR2 SYDVKM. Here the CDR3 reads CASSLGRNYNSPLHF. Written as DNA, the CDR3 is TGTGCCAGCAGTTTAGGAAGGAACTATAATTCACCCCTCCACTTT.

V gene TRBV9 combines with J gene TRBJ2-2, with 14 bases that match TRBD2. This CDR3 is built from 18 residues. Trimming at V came to 3 bases and at J to 2 bases, leaving 6 bases not matched to a gene. Germline CDR1 is SGDLS and CDR2 is YYNGEE. The CDR3 spells CASSGWGLAGANTGELFF. The CDR3 nucleotides are TGTGCCAGCAGCGGCTGGGGACTAGCGGGAGCCAACACCGGGGAGCTGTTTTTT.

This chain links TRBV2 with TRBJ2-3, with D tentatively TRBD2 (5 bases). CDR3 length equals 15 residues. The germline gives CDR1 SNHLY, CDR2 FYNNEI. V shed 4 bases and J shed 4 bases, with 15 bases lying between them. The CDR3 sequence: CASSATRYQADTQYF. The CDR3 nucleotides read TGTGCCAGCAGTGCTACTAGATATCAGGCAGATACGCAGTATTTT.

Only one count was recorded for this clone. This chain's CDR3 is CATMAGTNQPQHF. The CDR3, as DNA: TGTGCCACCATGGCAGGGACCAATCAGCCCCAGCATTTT. This rearrangement joins TRBV24-1 to TRBJ1-5; a possible D gene is TRBD1 (5 bases). V lost 8 bases and J lost 3, with 10 bases in between. The CDR3 covers 13 residues. In germline, CDR1 is KGHDR, CDR2 SFDVKD.

The V call is TRBV7-9, the J call TRBJ2-3; 7 bases are shared with TRBD2. The V gene's germline CDR1 is SEHNR and CDR2 FQNEAQ (reference sequence). CDR3 length: 19 residues. V dropped 3 bases and J dropped 4; count of bases not matched to a gene: 19. In DNA, the CDR3 is TGTGCCAGCAGCTTCCCTGGGGTTGGGGAGGGTAGGGGCGCAGATACGCAGTATTTT. The encoded protein is CASSFPGVGEGRGADTQYF.

This clone appeared a single time. This chain uses TRBV28 with TRBJ1-2, with 8 nucleotides matching TRBD1. V trimming: 5 bases; J trimming: 3 bases; junction bases outside the gene matches: 11. This CDR3 contains 16 residues. Germline lookup yields CDR1 MDHEN and CDR2 SYDVKM. The CDR3 spells CASSITDRGYHYGYTF. For the CDR3, the DNA is TGTGCCAGCAGTATAACCGACAGGGGATACCACTATGGCTACACCTTC.

This clone was observed once. The chain carries TRBV7-6 and TRBJ1-2; a possible D gene is TRBD1 (5 bases). Trimming stripped 2 bases from V and 0 bases from J, with 10 bases between. The V gene's germline CDR1 is SGHVS and CDR2 FNYEAQ. The CDR3 extends over 15 amino acids. The DNA of the CDR3 is TGTGCCAGCAGCTTATATGGGGCCTCTAACTATGGCTACACCTTC. It specifies CASSLYGASNYGYTF.

The chain uses TRBV5-1 and TRBJ2-1, with no clear D. Germline V gene lookup returns CDR1 SGHRS and CDR2 YFSETQ. The V and J ends lost 4 bases and 0 bases respectively, with 14 bases between them. The CDR3 consists of 16 residues. CDR3 in DNA: TGCGCCAGCAGCGGTTTCCCCAGGAGCTCCTACAATGAGCAGTTCTTC. Encoded protein: CASSGFPRSSYNEQFF.

The rearrangement joins TRBV3-1 (or the pseudogene TRBV3-2) to TRBJ2-3; possibly TRBD1 or TRBD2 for D (5 bases each). CDR1 LGHDT and CDR2 YNNKEL come from the germline V gene (reference sequence). V lost 3 bases, J lost 2 bases, and 12 bases lay in between. The CDR3 is 15 amino acids. This chain's CDR3 is CASSQGDPYTDTQYF. In DNA, the CDR3 is TGTGCCAGCAGCCAGGGGGACCCTTACACAGATACGCAGTATTTT.

The rearrangement uses TRBV27 and TRBJ2-7; perhaps TRBD1 as D (5 bases). Germline V gene sequence: CDR1 MNHEY, CDR2 SMNVEV (reference sequence). Trimming shortened V by 8 bases and J by 2 bases, and 13 bases separated the two germline ends. This CDR3 spans 13 amino acids. As DNA, the CDR3 is TGTGCCAGCTCAGAGGACATAGCCTACGAGCAGTACTTC. This sequence encodes CASSEDIAYEQYF.

V usage is TRBV28 and J usage is TRBJ2-7; D possibly uses TRBD1 or TRBD2 (5 bases each). This CDR3 has 16 residues. Germline V CDR1 and CDR2: MDHEN, SYDVKM. V was pared by 6 bases and J by 4 bases, with 22 bases between. The CDR3 DNA sequence: TGTGCCAGCAGACTAACCAACCGAGGGGATATTTACGAGCAGTACTTC. It codes for CASRLTNRGDIYEQYF. The variable domain in full, completed from reference TRBV28 and TRBJ2-7, reads DVKVTQSSRYLVKRTGEKVFLECVQDMDHENMFWYRQDPGLGLRLIYFSYDVKMKEKGDIPEGYSVSREKKERFSLILESASTNQTSMYLCASRLTNRGDIYEQYFGPGTRLTVT.

The V call is TRBV27, the J call TRBJ1-1; weak D call: TRBD1 (6 bases). The CDR3 consists of 13 residues. Deletions cut 3 bases from V and 9 bases from J, with 14 bases between. The germline CDR1 and CDR2 sequences are MNHEY and SMNVEV (reference sequence). CDR3 DNA sequence: TGTGCCAGCAGTTTTAATACAGGGACCCAAGCTTTCTTT. Its protein product is CASSFNTGTQAFF.

The gene calls are TRBV5-1 and TRBJ2-5; 8 bases match TRBD2. Germline assignment: CDR1 SGHRS and CDR2 YFSETQ. This CDR3 contains 15 residues. Germline trimming cut 3 bases from V and 1 base from J; bases unmatched to any gene: 5. The CDR3 nucleotides are TGCGCCAGCAGCTCACCGGGGGGGGGCCAAGAGACCCAGTACTTC. This sequence encodes CASSSPGGGQETQYF.

The chain links TRBV2 to TRBJ1-2; possibly TRBD1 for D (6 bases). The CDR3 covers 15 residues. Germline loops: CDR1 SNHLY, CDR2 FYNNEI. V lost 5 bases and J 0 bases, leaving 13 bases between the germline ends. CDR3 bases: TGTGCCAGCAGTCCAGGGGCCGGTGCTAACTATGGCTACACCTTC. Amino acid sequence: CASSPGAGANYGYTF.

This clone was recorded only once. The chain links TRBV7-2 to TRBJ2-5, with unresolved D. This CDR3 contains 12 residues. Germline-derived CDR1 and CDR2 are SGHTA and FQGNSA. V dropped 1 base and J dropped 5 bases, with 5 bases sitting between them. The CDR3 region has the DNA TGTGCCAGCAGCTTAGTGGTCGAGACCCAGTACTTC. Its translation: CASSLVVETQYF.

This sequence joins TRBV4-2 and TRBJ2-3; possible D gene TRBD1, 5 bases. The CDR3 runs 14 residues. Germline V gene sequence: CDR1 LGHNA, CDR2 YNFKEQ. Trimming pared 4 bases from V and 6 bases from J, leaving 14 bases between. The CDR3 loop reads CASSLRAKGDTQYF. The DNA of the CDR3 is TGTGCCAGCAGCCTACGCGCCAAGGGGGATACGCAGTATTTT.

CDR3: CASSSGTGNYGYTF. The CDR3 DNA is TGCGCCAGCAGCTCCGGGACAGGGAACTATGGCTACACCTTC. V and J are TRBV5-1 and TRBJ1-2; TRBD1 matches at 9 bases. The germline gives CDR1 SGHRS, CDR2 YFSETQ. Germline trimming cut 3 bases from V and 2 bases from J; bases unmatched to any gene: 2. CDR3 size: 14 residues.

The CDR3 spells CASRARGYTF. Written as DNA, the CDR3 is TGTGCCAGCAGGGCGCGGGGCTACACCTTC. The rearrangement links TRBV6-5 to TRBJ1-2, with D unresolved. Germline CDR1 and CDR2: MNHEY and SVGAGI. V shed 6 bases and J shed 8 bases, with 7 bases lying between them. The CDR3 covers 10 residues.

The chain couples TRBV27 to TRBJ2-5; 7 nucleotides line up with TRBD1. J was trimmed by 5 bases and V by 6 bases; bases with no gene match: 9. The germline CDR1 and CDR2 sequences are MNHEY and SMNVEV (reference sequence). The CDR3 consists of 14 residues. The CDR3 sequence: CASSWDSRGETQYF. CDR3 DNA: TGTGCCAGCAGCTGGGACAGCCGCGGGGAGACCCAGTACTTC.

The CDR3 DNA follows: TGTGCCAGCAGCCGGATTCTCCCAAACACTGAAGCTTTCTTT. Amino acids: CASSRILPNTEAFF. The chain carries TRBV7-9 and TRBJ1-1; D is unclear. The CDR3 spans 14 residues. Germline V gene sequence: CDR1 SEHNR, CDR2 FQNEAQ (reference sequence). Trimming took off 5 bases at V and 2 bases at J, with 12 bases between the two ends.